Each of the 29 T cell receptor beta chains below was sequenced from the same sample in a study of Graves' ophthalmopathy and Graves' hyperthyroidism. The TCR beta CDR3 regions underwent amplification from RNA transcripts. Second-round multiplex PCR came after first-round RT-PCR with HTBI primers. TCRdb itself ran the multiplex PCR reads through MiXCR, one entry per CDR3 protein. This table holds around 600,000 distinct CDR3 sequences, 35% to 50% found once. The sequenced sample was peripheral blood. All receptors derive from an adult man with Graves' ophthalmopathy.

This clonotype was seen a few times. This chain uses TRBV4-1 with TRBJ1-2; D call uncertain. CDR3 size: 14 residues. Trimming cost V 1 base and J 6 bases, with 12 bases left between them. In germline, CDR1 is MGHRA, CDR2 YSYEKL. Here the CDR3 DNA reads TGCGCCAGCAGCCAAGTAGGAAAGATAGATGGCTACACCTTC. This codes for CASSQVGKIDGYTF.

Worth noting for this clonotype: Possible read error: a much larger clone is one base away. The gene calls are TRBV19 and TRBJ1-1; no clear D gene. V was pared by 5 bases and J by 6 bases, with 16 bases between. CDR3 length equals 14 residues. CDR1 and CDR2 from the germline V gene are LNHDA and SQIVND (reference sequence). CDR3 coding DNA: TGTGCCAGTAGTGGGCAGCGGACGATCGCTGAAGCTTTCTTT. Protein product: CASSGQRTIAEAFF.

The V gene is TRBV18, the J gene TRBJ2-7, with 9 bases that match TRBD1. CDR1 and CDR2 (germline): KGHSH, LQKENI. CDR3 length: 12 residues. J lost 6 bases, V lost 11 bases, and 8 bases had no gene match. CDR3 region: CAGQGQGGEQYF. The CDR3, as DNA: TGTGCCGGCCAGGGACAGGGCGGCGAGCAGTACTTC.

Comment on this clonotype: A much larger clone lies one base from this, so it may be a read error. CDR3 amino acids: CASSLSGTYGQYF. The DNA for the CDR3 is TGTGCCAGCAGCTTGAGCGGAACCTACGGGCAGTACTTC. The genes are TRBV11-1 and TRBJ2-7; tentative D call: TRBD2 (5 bases). Germline CDR1 and CDR2: SGHAT and FQDESV (reference sequence). CDR3 length equals 13 residues.

The V gene is TRBV11-2, the J gene TRBJ2-5; TRBD1 aligns across 8 bases. This CDR3 is built from 15 residues. V shed 0 bases and J 3 bases; nucleotides not matched to a gene: 3. Germline lookup yields CDR1 SGHAT and CDR2 FQNNGV. In DNA form, the CDR3 reads TGTGCCAGCAGCTTAGACAGGGGGCAGAAAGAGACCCAGTACTTC. This sequence encodes CASSLDRGQKETQYF.

The V and J genes are TRBV11-1 and TRBJ1-6; 9 nucleotides agree with TRBD1. Per germline, CDR1 SGHAT and CDR2 FQDESV (reference sequence). V lost 5 bases to trimming and J lost 6 bases; unmatched junction nucleotides: 8. The CDR3 consists of 16 residues. The CDR3 DNA reads TGTGCCAGCAGCAACCCGGGACAGGGCATTAATTCACCCCTCCACTTT. Its protein is CASSNPGQGINSPLHF.

The CDR3 spells CASTRDGNEKLFF. Written as DNA, the CDR3 is TGTGCCAGCACCCGGGACGGGAATGAAAAACTGTTTTTT. V and J are TRBV6-1 and TRBJ1-4; D possibly corresponds to TRBD1 (5 bases). From germline, CDR1 is MNHNS and CDR2 SASEGT. Trimming took off 7 bases at V and 5 bases at J, with 11 bases between the two ends. The CDR3 contains 13 residues.

The V call is TRBV25-1, the J call TRBJ2-5; D gene unclear. Germline assignment: CDR1 MGHDK and CDR2 SYGVNS. The CDR3 consists of 13 residues. CDR3 bases: TGTGCTAGAGATGGGCGCCCGCAAGAGACCCAGTACTTC. It translates to CARDGRPQETQYF.

This clonotype came up a few times. This chain links TRBV6-6 with TRBJ2-6; D remains unclear. V was cut by 0 bases and J by 1 base, with 7 bases left in between. This CDR3 has 16 residues. Per the germline V gene, CDR1 is MNHNY and CDR2 is SVGAGI (reference sequence). The CDR3 sequence: CASSYSTISGANVLTF. Written as DNA, the CDR3 is TGTGCCAGCAGTTACTCGACCATTTCTGGGGCCAACGTCCTGACTTTC.

This clonotype was picked up many times. The chain joins TRBV19 to TRBJ1-5, with 7 bases that match TRBD1. This CDR3 comprises 14 residues. From germline, CDR1 is LNHDA and CDR2 SQIVND (reference sequence). V lost 2 bases, J lost 7 bases, and 5 bases stayed unmatched. In nucleotides, the CDR3 is TGTGCCAGTAGTATACCGGGACAGCGACAGCCCCAGCATTTT. Protein product: CASSIPGQRQPQHF. The full variable domain, its missing parts supplied by reference TRBV19 and TRBJ1-5, is DGGITQSPKYLFRKEGQNVTLSCEQNLNHDAMYWYRQDPGQGLRLIYYSQIVNDFQKGDIAEGYSVSREKKESFPLTVTSAQKNPTAFYLCASSIPGQRQPQHFGDGTRLSIL.

The genes are TRBV10-3 and TRBJ1-2, with 9 bases identical to TRBD1. The length of the CDR3 is 16 residues. V lost 0 bases to trimming and J lost 6 bases; unmatched junction nucleotides: 8. CDR1 is ENHRY, CDR2 SYGVKD, per germline. CDR3: CAISESPGQGSDGYTF. CDR3 DNA: TGTGCCATCAGTGAGTCTCCCGGACAGGGGAGCGATGGCTACACCTTC.

The V and J genes are TRBV4-1 and TRBJ2-2; no clear D. V dropped 3 bases and J dropped 1 base, with 9 bases sitting between them. The CDR3 extends over 15 amino acids. Germline V lookup: CDR1 MGHRA, CDR2 YSYEKL. CDR3 loop: CASSHPSMNTGELFF. The CDR3 coding sequence is TGCGCCAGCAGCCACCCATCTATGAACACCGGGGAGCTGTTTTTT.

This clonotype occurred many times. The genes are TRBV9 and TRBJ2-5; D could derive from TRBD1 or TRBD2 (5 bases each). Per the germline V gene, CDR1 is SGDLS and CDR2 is YYNGEE. V dropped 3 bases and J dropped 5 bases, with 17 bases sitting between them. The CDR3 sequence is 15 residues long. The CDR3 DNA reads TGTGCCAGCAGCGGACCCGGGACCCCGATGGAGACCCAGTACTTC. This gives the protein CASSGPGTPMETQYF.

J is TRBJ2-1 and V is TRBV25-1, with 9 bases that match TRBD2. CDR1 MGHDK and CDR2 SYGVNS come from the germline V gene. The CDR3 runs to 15 residues. J lost 7 bases, V lost 9 bases, and 13 bases had no gene match. The CDR3 nucleotides are TGTGCCAGTAGTCCCCGGGTAGCGGGAGTTAATGAGCAGTTCTTC. It encodes CASSPRVAGVNEQFF.

This clonotype was counted a few times. This chain connects TRBV12-5 to TRBJ2-5; 11 bases agree with TRBD2. The J segment lost 0 bases and the V segment lost 0 bases, leaving 3 bases of the junction unmatched. This CDR3 has 17 residues. Looked up from germline, CDR1 is LGHNT and CDR2 is FRNRAP. CDR3 nucleotide sequence: TGTGCTAGTGGTTTGGTACTGGGACTAGCGGACCAAGAGACCCAGTACTTC. Translated, it gives CASGLVLGLADQETQYF.

This chain joins TRBV4-1 and TRBJ1-2; D not resolved. V lost 0 bases and J 6 bases, leaving 17 bases between the germline ends. The germline V gene encodes CDR1 MGHRA and CDR2 YSYEKL. The CDR3 covers 16 residues. The CDR3 nucleotides are TGCGCCAGCAGCCAAGAATCGGCAGGATCACGGGATGGCTACACCTTC. This translates into CASSQESAGSRDGYTF.

This clonotype was recorded only once. An end of the junction differs from the germline gene, which may be a read error. The V and J genes are TRBV25-1 and TRBJ1-5, with 7 bases lining up with TRBD1. CDR1 MGHDK and CDR2 SYGVNS come from the germline V gene. The CDR3 loop spans 16 amino acids. CDR3 protein: CASSARQGIGNQPRHF. CDR3 coding DNA: TGTGCCAGCAGTGCAAGACAGGGCATTGGCAATCAGCCCCGGCATTTT.

This chain uses TRBV4-1 with TRBJ2-7; tentative D call: TRBD1 (5 bases). The germline V gene has CDR1 MGHRA and CDR2 YSYEKL. CDR3 length equals 16 residues. V was trimmed by 2 bases and J by 2 bases, leaving 16 bases between them. For the CDR3, the DNA is TGCGCCAGCAGCCAACGCCAGCACCTAGGGGCCTACGAGCAGTACTTC. It is translated as CASSQRQHLGAYEQYF.

This chain uses TRBV28 with TRBJ1-1, with D unclear. Trimming shortened V by 7 bases and J by 1 base, and 10 bases separated the two germline ends. The CDR3 has 13 residues. Looked up from germline, CDR1 is MDHEN and CDR2 is SYDVKM. CDR3 sequence: CASNEGQNTEAFF. The CDR3 DNA follows: TGTGCCAGCAATGAGGGCCAGAACACTGAAGCTTTCTTT.

This rearrangement joins TRBV6-4 to TRBJ1-5; no clear D. The germline V and J ends were trimmed by 7 bases and 4 bases, with 11 bases remaining between them. The length of the CDR3 is 13 residues. The germline CDR1 and CDR2 sequences are MRHNA and SNTAGT. The CDR3 loop reads CASTMTENQPQHF. The CDR3 DNA reads as TGTGCCAGCACCATGACTGAAAATCAGCCCCAGCATTTT.

Worth noting for this clonotype: Likely a read error: the CDR3 ends without its conserved phenylalanine or tryptophan. The chain links TRBV25-1 to TRBJ1-2; 11 bases agree with TRBD1. In germline, CDR1 is MGHDK, CDR2 SYGVNS. J gave up 6 bases and V 4 bases, and 7 bases lay outside the gene matches. The CDR3 covers 15 residues. The CDR3 DNA reads TGTGCCAGCAGTGCCCCCGGACAGGGGGCAGATGGCTACACCTCC. It translates to CASSAPGQGADGYTS.

The chain uses TRBV6-2 or TRBV6-3 and TRBJ1-5; D unresolved. The CDR3 totals 13 residues. Germline lookup yields CDR1 MNHEY and CDR2 SVGEGT. Trimming left V 11 bases short and J 1 base short, with 12 bases between. The CDR3 DNA is TGTGCCTGGGCTAAAGGGAGCAATCAGCCCCAGCATTTT. This encodes CAWAKGSNQPQHF.

This clonotype was counted at least ten times. V is TRBV10-3 and J is TRBJ2-7; 13 bases agree with TRBD2. V was clipped by 10 bases and J by 7 bases; unmatched bases: 10. The germline gives CDR1 ENHRY, CDR2 SYGVKD. There are 14 residues in the CDR3. DNA for the CDR3: TGTGCCAGCACCGGACTAGCGGGAGCTCGGGAGCAGTACTTC. This gives the protein CASTGLAGAREQYF.

Remarks on this clonotype: This sequence may be a read error, since a much larger clone differs from it by one base. The V gene is TRBV7-9, the J gene TRBJ2-2; a possible D gene is TRBD2 (5 bases). Germline V gene lookup returns CDR1 SEHNR and CDR2 FQNEAQ (reference sequence). The CDR3 length is 14 residues. CDR3 loop: CASSLRDAAGELFF. In DNA, the CDR3 is TGCGCCAGCAGCTTACGGGATGCCGCCGGGGAGCTGTTTTTT.

This chain uses TRBV2 with TRBJ2-1; D uncertain. CDR3 length: 10 residues. From germline, CDR1 is SNHLY and CDR2 FYNNEI. V lost 1 base and J lost 10, with 2 bases in between. DNA of the CDR3: TGTGCCAGCAGTGAAGTAGAGCAGTTCTTC. Its translation is CASSEVEQFF.

The V call is TRBV9, the J call TRBJ2-2; D is ambiguous. V was shortened by 4 bases and J by 2 bases, with 15 bases between the two germline ends. Germline lookup yields CDR1 SGDLS and CDR2 YYNGEE. The length of the CDR3 is 16 residues. In DNA form, the CDR3 reads TGTGCCAGCAGCATTCCCGGGCCTCGAAACACCGGGGAGCTGTTTTTT. This encodes CASSIPGPRNTGELFF.

This clonotype has ten or more counts. Written as DNA, the CDR3 is TGTGCCAGTAGTATTCATAGCGGGGCGAACACCGGGGAGCTGTTTTTT. Translated, it gives CASSIHSGANTGELFF. The chain couples TRBV19 to TRBJ2-2; 8 bases match TRBD2. The trim removed 3 bases at V and 0 bases at J, leaving 3 bases unmatched. Germline CDR1 is LNHDA and CDR2 is SQIVND (reference sequence). The CDR3 consists of 16 residues.

V gene TRBV20-1 combines with J gene TRBJ2-6; no clear D gene. CDR3 length equals 16 residues. Trimming pared 3 bases from V and 0 bases from J, leaving 12 bases between. The germline V gene encodes CDR1 DFQATT and CDR2 SNEGSKA (reference sequence). The CDR3 DNA follows: TGCAGTGCTAGGGCCGACGGATCCTCTGGGGCCAACGTCCTGACTTTC. Translation gives CSARADGSSGANVLTF.

This clonotype was detected ten times or more. The genes are TRBV6-4 and TRBJ2-2; 11 bases agree with TRBD2. Germline CDR1 and CDR2: MRHNA and SNTAGT. The CDR3 spans 15 residues. Losses at the gene ends were 2 bases for V and 4 bases for J; bases not matched to a gene: 0. The CDR3 loop is CASSDTSGSTGELFF. CDR3 coding DNA: TGTGCCAGCAGTGACACTAGCGGGAGCACCGGGGAGCTGTTTTTT.